The source of this T cell receptor beta chain is a study of identical twins. Study-level findings and limits: Cross-sectional statistical analysis was relied on for the conclusions, without the same donors being followed.

This CDR3 contains 15 residues. The germline V and J ends were trimmed by 1 base and 2 bases, with 10 bases remaining between them. CDR1 is SGHVS, CDR2 FQNEAQ, per germline. Template switching created a universal primer site, and the cDNA included unique molecular identifiers. From the 5' RACE reads, TCRdb called clonotypes with MiXCR, one entry per CDR3 protein. The sample holds around 690,000 distinct CDR3 sequences, 21% seen once. A few counts support this clonotype. Its antigen is not known. This sample was shared with a second study, whose subject was T cells expressing NK-cell markers. Per that study: In a handful of donors, dominant NKG2C+ clonotypes were roughly 1.0-7.5% of CD8+ T cells. In several donors, dominant clonotypes made up roughly 28.3-65% of CD3+CD56-NKG2C+ cells.

This TCR derives from a woman younger than 35 in good health. This rearrangement joins TRBV7-8 to TRBJ2-3, with a possible D match to TRBD2 (6 bases). Material for sequencing was PBMCs. CDR3: CASSLVGGVTDTQYF. The CDR3 DNA reads as TGTGCCAGCAGCTTAGTGGGCGGGGTCACAGATACGCAGTATTTT.